This TCR beta chain emerged from a study of T cell responses to AZD1222 COVID-19 vaccine. This CDR3 has 12 amino acids. In germline, CDR1 is SGHRS, CDR2 YFSETQ. The V end was cut by 4 bases, the J end by 7 bases, with 9 bases between. Method: immunoSEQ multiplex PCR; TCRdb's copy keeps in-frame clones and lacks some. In the table there are 150,000 or so clones, around 93% of which are singletons. This sequence was found in an adult who received the AZD1222 COVID-19 vaccine. V usage is TRBV5-1 and J usage is TRBJ2-1; D perhaps matches TRBD2 (5 bases). The sample here was peripheral blood, taken 28 days after the second AZD1222 dose. The DNA of the CDR3 is TGCGCCAGCAGCCTGGGAGTGAATGAGCAGTTCTTC. This sequence encodes CASSLGVNEQFF.